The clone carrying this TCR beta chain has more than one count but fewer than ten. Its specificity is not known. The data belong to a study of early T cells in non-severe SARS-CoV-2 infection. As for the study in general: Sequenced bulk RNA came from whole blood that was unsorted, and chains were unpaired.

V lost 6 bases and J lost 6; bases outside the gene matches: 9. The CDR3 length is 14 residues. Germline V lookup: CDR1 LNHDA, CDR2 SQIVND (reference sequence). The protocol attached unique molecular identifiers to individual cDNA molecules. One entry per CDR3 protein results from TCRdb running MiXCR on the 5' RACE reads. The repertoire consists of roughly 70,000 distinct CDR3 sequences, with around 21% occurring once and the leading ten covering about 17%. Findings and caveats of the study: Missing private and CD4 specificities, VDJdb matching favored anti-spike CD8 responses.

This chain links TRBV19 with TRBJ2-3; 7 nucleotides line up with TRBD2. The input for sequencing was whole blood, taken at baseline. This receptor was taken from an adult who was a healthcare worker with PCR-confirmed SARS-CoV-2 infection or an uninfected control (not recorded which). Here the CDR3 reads CASSLAGVGDTQYF. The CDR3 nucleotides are TGTGCCAGTAGCCTCGCGGGAGTGGGGGATACGCAGTATTTT.